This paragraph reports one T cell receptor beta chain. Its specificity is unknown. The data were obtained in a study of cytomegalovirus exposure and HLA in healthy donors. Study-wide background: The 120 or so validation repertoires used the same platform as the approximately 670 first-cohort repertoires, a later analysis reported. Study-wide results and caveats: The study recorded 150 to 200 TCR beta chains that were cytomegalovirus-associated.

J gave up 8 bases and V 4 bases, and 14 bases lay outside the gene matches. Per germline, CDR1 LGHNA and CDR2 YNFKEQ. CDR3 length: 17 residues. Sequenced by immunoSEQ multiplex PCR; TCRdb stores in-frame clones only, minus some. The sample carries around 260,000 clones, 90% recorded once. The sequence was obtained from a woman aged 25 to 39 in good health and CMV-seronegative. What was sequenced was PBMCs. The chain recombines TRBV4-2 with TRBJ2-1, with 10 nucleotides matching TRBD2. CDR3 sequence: CASSRARGLAGEDEQFF. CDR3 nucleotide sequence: TGTGCCAGCAGCCGCGCGCGTGGGCTAGCGGGAGAGGATGAGCAGTTCTTC.